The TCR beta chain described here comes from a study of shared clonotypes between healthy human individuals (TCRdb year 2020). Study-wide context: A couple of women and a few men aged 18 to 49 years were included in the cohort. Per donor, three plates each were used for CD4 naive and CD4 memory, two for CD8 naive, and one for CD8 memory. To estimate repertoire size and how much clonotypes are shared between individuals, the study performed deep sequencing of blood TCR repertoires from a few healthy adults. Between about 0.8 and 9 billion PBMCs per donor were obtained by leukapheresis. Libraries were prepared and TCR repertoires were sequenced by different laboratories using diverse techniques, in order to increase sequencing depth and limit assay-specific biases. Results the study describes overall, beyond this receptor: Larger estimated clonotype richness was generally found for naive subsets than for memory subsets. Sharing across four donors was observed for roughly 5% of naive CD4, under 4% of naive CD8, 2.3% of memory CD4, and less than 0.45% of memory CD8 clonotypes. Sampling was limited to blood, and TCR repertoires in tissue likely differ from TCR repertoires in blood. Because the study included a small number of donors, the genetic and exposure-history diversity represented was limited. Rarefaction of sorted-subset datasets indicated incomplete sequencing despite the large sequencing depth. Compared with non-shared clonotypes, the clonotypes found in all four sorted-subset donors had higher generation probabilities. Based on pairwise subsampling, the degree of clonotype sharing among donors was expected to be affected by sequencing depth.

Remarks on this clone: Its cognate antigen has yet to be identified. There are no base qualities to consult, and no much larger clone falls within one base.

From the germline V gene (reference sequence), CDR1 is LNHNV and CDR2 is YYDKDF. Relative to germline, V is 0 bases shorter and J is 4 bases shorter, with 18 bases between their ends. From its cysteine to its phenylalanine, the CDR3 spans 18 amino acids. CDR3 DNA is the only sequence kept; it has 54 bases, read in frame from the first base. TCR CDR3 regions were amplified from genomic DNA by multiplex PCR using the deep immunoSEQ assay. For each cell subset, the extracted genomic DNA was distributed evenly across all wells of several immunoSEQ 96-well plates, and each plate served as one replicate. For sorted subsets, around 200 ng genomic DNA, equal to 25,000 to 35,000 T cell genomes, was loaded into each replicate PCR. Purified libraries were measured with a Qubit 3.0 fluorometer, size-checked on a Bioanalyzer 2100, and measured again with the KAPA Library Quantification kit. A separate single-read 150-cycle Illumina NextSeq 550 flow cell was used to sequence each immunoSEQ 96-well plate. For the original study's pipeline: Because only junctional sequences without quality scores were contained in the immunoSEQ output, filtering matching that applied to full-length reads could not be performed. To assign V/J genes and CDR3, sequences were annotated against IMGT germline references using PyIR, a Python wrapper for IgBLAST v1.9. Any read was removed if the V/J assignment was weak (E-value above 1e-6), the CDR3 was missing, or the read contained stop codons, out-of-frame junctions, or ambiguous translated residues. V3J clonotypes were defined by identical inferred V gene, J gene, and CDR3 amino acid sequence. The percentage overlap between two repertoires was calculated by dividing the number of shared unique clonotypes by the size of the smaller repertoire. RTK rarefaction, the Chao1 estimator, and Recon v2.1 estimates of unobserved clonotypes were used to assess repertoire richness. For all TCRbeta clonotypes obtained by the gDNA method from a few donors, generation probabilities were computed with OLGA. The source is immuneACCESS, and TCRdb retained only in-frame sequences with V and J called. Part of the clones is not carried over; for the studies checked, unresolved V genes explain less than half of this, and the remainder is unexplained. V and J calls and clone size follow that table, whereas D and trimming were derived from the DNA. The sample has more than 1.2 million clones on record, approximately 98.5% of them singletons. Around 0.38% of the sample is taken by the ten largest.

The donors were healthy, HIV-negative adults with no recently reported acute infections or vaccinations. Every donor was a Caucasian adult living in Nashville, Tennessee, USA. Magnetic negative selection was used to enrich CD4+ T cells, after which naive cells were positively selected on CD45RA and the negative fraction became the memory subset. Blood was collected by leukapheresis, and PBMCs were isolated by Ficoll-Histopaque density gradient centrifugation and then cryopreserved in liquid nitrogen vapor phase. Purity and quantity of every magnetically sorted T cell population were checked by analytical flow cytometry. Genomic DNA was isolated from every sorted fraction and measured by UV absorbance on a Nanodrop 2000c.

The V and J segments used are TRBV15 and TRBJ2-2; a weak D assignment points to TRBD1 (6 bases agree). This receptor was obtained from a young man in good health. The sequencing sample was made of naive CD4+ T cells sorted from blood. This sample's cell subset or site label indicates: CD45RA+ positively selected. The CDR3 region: CATSRDPRQVQRTGELFF. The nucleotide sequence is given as TGTGCCACCAGCAGAGATCCCCGACAGGTTCAGCGCACCGGGGAGCTGTTTTTT.